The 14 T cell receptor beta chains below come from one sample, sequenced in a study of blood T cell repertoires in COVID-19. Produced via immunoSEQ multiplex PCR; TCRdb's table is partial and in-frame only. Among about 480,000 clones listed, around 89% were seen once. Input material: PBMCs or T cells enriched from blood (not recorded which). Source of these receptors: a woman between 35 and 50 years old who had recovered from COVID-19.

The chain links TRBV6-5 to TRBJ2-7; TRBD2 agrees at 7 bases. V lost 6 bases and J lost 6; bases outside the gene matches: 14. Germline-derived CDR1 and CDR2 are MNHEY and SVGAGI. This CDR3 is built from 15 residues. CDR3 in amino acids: CASRGSTSASLEQYF. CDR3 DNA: TGTGCCAGCAGGGGGTCCACTAGCGCCTCCCTCGAGCAGTACTTC.

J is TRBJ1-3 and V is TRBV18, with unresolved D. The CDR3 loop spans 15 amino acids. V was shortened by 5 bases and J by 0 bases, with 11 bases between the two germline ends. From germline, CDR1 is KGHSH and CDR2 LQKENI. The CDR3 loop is CASSLESVSGNTIYF. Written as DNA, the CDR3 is TGTGCCAGCTCATTGGAGTCAGTCTCTGGAAACACCATATATTTT.

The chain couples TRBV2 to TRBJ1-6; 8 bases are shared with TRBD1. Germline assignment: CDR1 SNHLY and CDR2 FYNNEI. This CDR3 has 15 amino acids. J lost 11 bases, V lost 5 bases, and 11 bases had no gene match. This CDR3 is CASSTVGQGAPPLHF. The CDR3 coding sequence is TGTGCCAGCAGTACCGTCGGACAGGGAGCGCCACCCCTCCACTTT.

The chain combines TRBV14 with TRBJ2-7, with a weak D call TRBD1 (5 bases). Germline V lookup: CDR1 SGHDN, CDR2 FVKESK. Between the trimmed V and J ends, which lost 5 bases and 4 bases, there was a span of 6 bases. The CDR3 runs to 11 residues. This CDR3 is CASSDRYEQYF. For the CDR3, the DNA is TGTGCCAGCAGCGACAGATACGAGCAGTACTTC.

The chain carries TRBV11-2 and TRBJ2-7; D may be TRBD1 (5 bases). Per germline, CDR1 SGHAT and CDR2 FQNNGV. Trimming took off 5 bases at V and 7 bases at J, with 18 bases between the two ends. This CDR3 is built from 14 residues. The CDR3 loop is CASSGFTGYREQYF. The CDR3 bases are TGTGCCAGCAGCGGGTTCACAGGTTATCGGGAGCAGTACTTC.

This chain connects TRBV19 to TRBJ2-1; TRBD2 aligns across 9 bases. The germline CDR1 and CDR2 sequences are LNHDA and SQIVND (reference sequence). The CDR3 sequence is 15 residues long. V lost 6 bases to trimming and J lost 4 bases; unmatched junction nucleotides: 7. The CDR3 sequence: CASSNAGGSYNEQFF. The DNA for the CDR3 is TGTGCCAGTAGCAATGCGGGAGGGTCTTACAATGAGCAGTTCTTC. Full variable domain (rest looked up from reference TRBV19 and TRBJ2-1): DGGITQSPKYLFRKEGQNVTLSCEQNLNHDAMYWYRQDPGQGLRLIYYSQIVNDFQKGDIAEGYSVSREKKESFPLTVTSAQKNPTAFYLCASSNAGGSYNEQFFGPGTRLTVL.

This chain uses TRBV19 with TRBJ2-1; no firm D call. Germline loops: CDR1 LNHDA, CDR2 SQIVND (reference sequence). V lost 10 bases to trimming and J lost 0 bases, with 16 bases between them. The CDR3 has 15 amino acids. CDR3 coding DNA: TGTGCCACCACTCGTAAGGCGGCCTCCTACAATGAGCAGTTCTTC. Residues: CATTRKAASYNEQFF.

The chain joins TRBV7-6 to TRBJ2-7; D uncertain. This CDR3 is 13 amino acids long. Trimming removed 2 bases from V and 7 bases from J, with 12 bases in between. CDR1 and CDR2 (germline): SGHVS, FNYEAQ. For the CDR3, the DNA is TGTGCCAGCAGCTTATCATCTCGAGGTGAGCAGTACTTC. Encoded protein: CASSLSSRGEQYF.

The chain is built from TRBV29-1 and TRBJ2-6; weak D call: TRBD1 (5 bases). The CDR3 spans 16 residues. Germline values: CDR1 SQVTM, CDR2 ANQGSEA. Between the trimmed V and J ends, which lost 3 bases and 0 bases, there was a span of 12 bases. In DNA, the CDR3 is TGCAGCGTTGAGACCGGTACAGGCTCTGGGGCCAACGTCCTGACTTTC. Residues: CSVETGTGSGANVLTF.

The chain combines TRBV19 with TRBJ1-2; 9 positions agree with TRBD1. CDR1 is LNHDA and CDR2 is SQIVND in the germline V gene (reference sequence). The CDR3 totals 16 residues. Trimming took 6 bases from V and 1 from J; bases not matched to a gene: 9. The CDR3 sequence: CASREPGTGLNYGYTF. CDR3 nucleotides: TGTGCCAGTAGAGAACCCGGGACAGGGCTTAACTATGGCTACACCTTC.

The CDR3 spells CASSQDRDYSYNEQFF. The CDR3 DNA sequence: TGTGCCAGCAGCCAAGATAGGGACTACTCCTACAATGAGCAGTTCTTC. The V gene is TRBV4-2, the J gene TRBJ2-1; TRBD2 aligns across 7 bases. The V gene's germline CDR1 is LGHNA and CDR2 YNFKEQ. This CDR3 comprises 16 residues. V dropped 0 bases and J dropped 0; count of bases not matched to a gene: 2.

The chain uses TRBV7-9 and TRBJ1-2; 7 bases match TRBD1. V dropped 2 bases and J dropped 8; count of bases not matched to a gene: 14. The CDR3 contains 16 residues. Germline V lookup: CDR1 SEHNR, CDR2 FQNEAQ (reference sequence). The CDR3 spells CASSLPKQGLGIGYTF. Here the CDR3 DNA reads TGTGCCAGCAGCTTACCGAAACAGGGGTTGGGTATCGGCTACACCTTC.

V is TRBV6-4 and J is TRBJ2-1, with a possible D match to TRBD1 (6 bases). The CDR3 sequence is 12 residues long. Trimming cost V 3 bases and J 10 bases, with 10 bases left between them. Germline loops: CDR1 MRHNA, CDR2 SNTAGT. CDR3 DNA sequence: TGTGCCAGCAGTGATTTCGACAGGGAGCAGTTCTTC. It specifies CASSDFDREQFF.

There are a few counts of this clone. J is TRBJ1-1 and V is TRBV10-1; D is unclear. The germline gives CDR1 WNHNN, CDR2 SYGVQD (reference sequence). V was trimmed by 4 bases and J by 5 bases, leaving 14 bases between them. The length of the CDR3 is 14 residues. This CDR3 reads CASSVHGEATEAFF. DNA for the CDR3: TGCGCCAGCAGTGTCCACGGTGAGGCGACTGAAGCTTTCTTT.